This T cell receptor (beta chain) was obtained from a study of blood T cell repertoires in COVID-19. Study as a whole: Donors in the United States, Italy and Spain gave samples during acute or convalescent COVID-19. From T cells, B-cell-depleted T cells, or PBMCs came the material, which was cDNA or gDNA.

Germline-derived CDR1 and CDR2 are WSHSY and SAAADI. The CDR3 loop spans 13 amino acids. The ends were cut back, 6 bases at V and 8 bases at J, with 14 bases in the middle. Original methodology: Estimates of nucleated cell counts were drawn from the amplification of reference gene primers. Repertoires were generated with immunoSEQ multiplex PCR, while TCRdb's copy carries only in-frame clones and drops some. D and trimming come from the DNA, and the V and J calls and clone size come from that table. Found here are approximately 76,000 clones, around 85% of them singletons; the top ten hold approximately 32%.

Sequenced sample: peripheral blood. The chain combines TRBV10-2 with TRBJ2-1, with D tentatively TRBD2 (7 bases). The sequence came from a woman aged 80 or over with active or convalescent COVID-19. The chain's CDR3 is CASSVSGGHEQFF. CDR3 sequence (DNA): TGCGCCAGCAGCGTATCGGGGGGCCATGAGCAGTTCTTC.